The 7 T cell receptor beta chains below come from one sample, sequenced in a study of cytomegalovirus exposure and HLA in healthy donors. The repertoire was sequenced with immunoSEQ multiplex PCR; TCRdb's copy has only in-frame clones and lacks some. The data show around 130,000 clones, about nine tenths seen once. The source material was PBMCs. The receptors derive from a man aged 25-45 years in good health and CMV-seronegative.

The CDR3 DNA is TGTGCCACCAGCAACACAGGGCGGCGGTCACCCCTCCACTTT. This translates into CATSNTGRRSPLHF. The V gene is TRBV15, the J gene TRBJ1-6, with D possibly TRBD1 on 6 matching bases. The CDR3 totals 14 residues. CDR1 and CDR2 (germline): LNHNV, YYDKDF (reference sequence). The V and J ends lost 4 bases and 10 bases respectively, with 14 bases between them.

This chain uses TRBV29-1 with TRBJ2-1, with a weak D call TRBD1 (5 bases). Looked up from germline, CDR1 is SQVTM and CDR2 is ANQGSEA. Trimming removed 0 bases at V and 6 bases at J, with 9 bases between. The CDR3 length is 13 residues. Written as DNA, the CDR3 is TGCAGCGTTGAAGATTTAGGGGTCAATGAGCAGTTCTTC. Its protein is CSVEDLGVNEQFF.

The V and J genes are TRBV4-2 and TRBJ1-6; D gene ambiguous. Trimming stripped 0 bases from V and 14 bases from J, with 11 bases between. The CDR3 totals 13 residues. Germline values: CDR1 LGHNA, CDR2 YNFKEQ. CDR3 loop: CASSQDGSGTLHF. In DNA form, the CDR3 reads TGTGCCAGCAGCCAAGACGGGAGTGGGACCCTCCACTTT.

To note about this clone: Other DNA sequences in this specimen translate into the identical CDR3. V usage is TRBV20-1 and J usage is TRBJ2-7; D call uncertain. The germline CDR1 and CDR2 sequences are DFQATT and SNEGSKA (reference sequence). The CDR3 covers 11 residues. The V end was cut by 5 bases, the J end by 0 bases, with 5 bases between. CDR3 sequence (DNA): TGCAGTGCTGGGCGCTCCTACGAGCAGTACTTC. Translated, it gives CSAGRSYEQYF.

The chain is built from TRBV29-1 and TRBJ2-7; D is unresolved. Trimming pared 0 bases from V and 6 bases from J, leaving 9 bases between. Germline-derived CDR1 and CDR2 are SQVTM and ANQGSEA. This CDR3 contains 12 residues. The CDR3 DNA reads as TGCAGCGTTGAAGATCCCGTCTTCGAGCAGTACTTC. This encodes CSVEDPVFEQYF.

The chain has TRBV15 and TRBJ2-5; TRBD1 matches at 10 bases. J was trimmed by 5 bases and V by 2 bases; bases with no gene match: 8. The CDR3 loop spans 16 amino acids. Germline V gene data show CDR1 as LNHNV and CDR2 as YYDKDF (reference sequence). The CDR3 region has the DNA TGTGCCACCAGCAGACCCCTGGGACAGGGGCGGGAGACCCAGTACTTC. It translates to CATSRPLGQGRETQYF.

This chain connects TRBV6-5 to TRBJ2-7, with D maybe TRBD2 (6 bases). The germline V gene has CDR1 MNHEY and CDR2 SVGAGI. The V and J ends lost 2 bases and 1 base respectively, with 9 bases between them. This CDR3 contains 14 residues. Here the CDR3 DNA reads TGTGCCAGCAGTTACAGGGGAGGTTCCTACGAGCAGTACTTC. Encoded protein: CASSYRGGSYEQYF.